This T cell receptor (beta chain) stems from a study of blood T cell repertoires in COVID-19. About the study: Donors in the United States, Italy and Spain gave samples during acute or convalescent COVID-19.

This clone was seen a few times. As handled by the study authors: The assay estimated nucleated cells by amplifying reference gene primers. Method: immunoSEQ multiplex PCR; TCRdb's copy keeps in-frame clones and lacks some. V, J and clone size derive from that table, while D and trimming were established from the DNA sequence. Here the sample spans 85,000 to 120,000 clones, about 79% being singletons. The CDR3 is 14 residues long. Losses at the gene ends were 5 bases for V and 11 bases for J; bases not matched to a gene: 8. In germline, CDR1 is MDHEN, CDR2 SYDVKM. Seattle patients were enrolled while actively infected and followed longitudinally.

The sequence was collected from a man aged 80 or over with COVID-19, enrolled during active disease. The sample taken for sequencing was peripheral blood. The V gene is TRBV28, the J gene TRBJ1-3; 11 nucleotides match TRBD1. The CDR3 loop reads CASSPGQGAPAIYF. The CDR3 coding sequence is TGTGCCAGCAGTCCAGGACAGGGGGCGCCTGCCATATATTTT.